The 10 T cell receptor beta chains reported below all come from one sample, sequenced in a study of Ad26.COV2.S vaccination and SARS-CoV-2 variants. The treatment is: around 19 received Ad26.COV2.S at low or high dose, single or two shots; 5 received placebo; per-sample allocation not given. Day 63 following the first vaccine or placebo injection was when the samples were taken. The protocol was immunoSEQ multiplex PCR, while the TCRdb copy is restricted to in-frame clones and leaves out a portion. Here the sample spans hundreds of thousands of clones, 87% being singletons. This sample comprised peripheral blood, obtained in a trial of Ad26.COV2.S vaccine versus placebo. Receptors were obtained from a person aged 18-65 years who received the Ad26.COV2.S COVID-19 vaccine or a placebo.

This clone was observed a single time. The chain links TRBV11-2 to TRBJ2-1; 10 bases are shared with TRBD2. In germline, CDR1 is SGHAT, CDR2 FQNNGV. With 5 bases clipped from V and 5 bases from J, the junction kept 6 bases outside the gene matches. This CDR3 region has 15 residues. This chain's CDR3 is CASSLLAGTDNEQFF. The CDR3 bases are TGTGCCAGCAGCCTACTAGCGGGGACTGACAATGAGCAGTTCTTC.

This sequence joins TRBV4-1 and TRBJ1-1, with D hard to call. This CDR3 is built from 15 residues. Trimming took off 3 bases at V and 2 bases at J, with 13 bases between the two ends. The germline V gene has CDR1 MGHRA and CDR2 YSYEKL. In nucleotides, the CDR3 is TGCGCCAGCAGCCACCAAGACACGTCTAACACTGAAGCTTTCTTT. Its translation: CASSHQDTSNTEAFF.

This clone was counted between two and nine times. Other DNA sequences in this sample translate to the same CDR3. The chain couples TRBV19 to TRBJ2-7; weak D call: TRBD1 (6 bases). V lost 3 bases, J lost 3 bases, and 9 bases lay in between. This CDR3 has 13 amino acids. Germline lookup yields CDR1 LNHDA and CDR2 SQIVND (reference sequence). CDR3 in amino acids: CASSIRRGYEQYF. The CDR3 bases are TGTGCCAGTAGTATTCGCAGGGGCTACGAGCAGTACTTC.

This clone turned up a few times. The chain carries TRBV5-4 and TRBJ2-3, with 10 bases identical to TRBD1. The CDR3 is made up of 15 amino acids. The germline V gene encodes CDR1 SGHNT and CDR2 YYREEE (reference sequence). J lost 4 bases, V lost 6 bases, and 8 bases had no gene match. CDR3 sequence (DNA): TGTGCCAGCACAACAGGACAGGGGGACGCAGATACGCAGTATTTT. It codes for CASTTGQGDADTQYF.

The chain has TRBV27 and TRBJ2-5, with unresolved D. The CDR3 loop spans 14 amino acids. The germline CDR1 and CDR2 sequences are MNHEY and SMNVEV (reference sequence). Trimming removed 2 bases at V and 2 bases at J, with 9 bases between. The CDR3 reads CASSLGLSQETQYF. The CDR3 DNA reads TGTGCCAGCAGTTTAGGCCTCTCACAAGAGACCCAGTACTTC.

This clone was picked up one time. The rearrangement links TRBV6-5 to TRBJ2-7, with D tentatively TRBD1 (6 bases). V gave up 4 bases and J gave up 5 bases, with 12 bases separating them. The CDR3 extends over 13 amino acids. The V gene's germline CDR1 is MNHEY and CDR2 SVGAGI. The DNA for the CDR3 is TGTGCCAGCAGTTCCTACGACAGGAACGAGCAGTACTTC. It is translated as CASSSYDRNEQYF.

This rearrangement joins TRBV7-2 to TRBJ2-7; D gene ambiguous. The CDR3 is 14 residues long. Between the trimmed V and J ends, which lost 3 bases and 0 bases, there was a span of 9 bases. Germline V gene data show CDR1 as SGHTA and CDR2 as FQGNSA. CDR3 residues: CASSLGSSSYEQYF. The DNA for the CDR3 is TGTGCCAGCAGCTTGGGGTCCAGCTCCTACGAGCAGTACTTC.

The chain recombines TRBV5-4 with TRBJ1-1; a possible D gene is TRBD1 (5 bases). This CDR3 comprises 13 residues. V gave up 5 bases and J gave up 10 bases, with 18 bases separating them. Germline lookup yields CDR1 SGHNT and CDR2 YYREEE (reference sequence). CDR3 protein: CASSFTGGQRAFF. Here the CDR3 DNA reads TGTGCCAGCAGTTTTACGGGGGGTCAGAGAGCTTTCTTT.

This clone appeared once. The V call is TRBV10-3, the J call TRBJ1-2; 7 bases agree with TRBD1. Per germline, CDR1 ENHRY and CDR2 SYGVKD. Losses at the gene ends were 3 bases for V and 5 bases for J; bases not matched to a gene: 12. There are 16 residues in the CDR3. This CDR3 is CAISDLSSDRAYGYTF. In nucleotides, the CDR3 is TGTGCCATCAGTGACCTTAGTTCCGACAGGGCTTATGGCTACACCTTC.

In this sample, this clone turned up once. The chain is built from TRBV9 and TRBJ1-2, with a possible D match to TRBD1 (5 bases). Looked up from germline, CDR1 is SGDLS and CDR2 is YYNGEE. The CDR3 has 13 amino acids. V lost 0 bases and J lost 8, with 11 bases in between. The CDR3 DNA follows: TGTGCCAGCAGCGTAGACGGGCAGGGAGGCTACACCTTC. Translating gives CASSVDGQGGYTF.